This T cell receptor (beta chain) was captured by sequencing in a study of blood T cell repertoires in COVID-19. Assay: immunoSEQ multiplex PCR; the TCRdb copy retains only in-frame clones and omits some. The sample has roughly 230,000 clones; about 88% are singletons. Germline V CDR1 and CDR2: LGHNA, YSLEER. This CDR3 is built from 13 residues. Deletions cut 0 bases from V and 7 bases from J, with 7 bases between. The study recruited people aged 18 to 89 years across approximately 24 US areas. Sequencing input: PBMCs or T cells enriched from blood (not recorded which). The receptor's source is a woman aged 50 to 60 who had been exposed to COVID-19. The V call is TRBV4-3, the J call TRBJ2-1; D remains unclear. CDR3 sequence: CASSQESENEQFF. DNA for the CDR3: TGCGCCAGCAGCCAAGAATCCGAGAATGAGCAGTTCTTC.